This T cell receptor beta chain emerged from a study of shared clonotypes between healthy human individuals. Per the germline V gene, CDR1 is KGHSH and CDR2 is LQKENI. The CDR3 covers 12 residues. Trimming removed 6 bases at V and 4 bases at J, with 9 bases between. In regard to this clone: The antigen is unknown.

Study-wide points: Depth was large, yet rarefaction showed that sorted-subset sequencing was incomplete.

Sequenced by immunoSEQ multiplex PCR; TCRdb stores in-frame clones only, minus some. The data hold some 1,400,000 clones, with around 97% observed a single time. The V and J genes are TRBV18 and TRBJ2-5; D ambiguous. This clonotype was obtained from a man under 40 in good health. Sequenced sample: naive CD4+ T cells sorted from blood. Subset noted: CD45RA+ positively selected. The CDR3 region is CASSPRSETQYF. In DNA, the CDR3 is TGTGCCAGCTCCCCCAGGTCAGAGACCCAGTACTTC.